This TCR beta chain stems from a study of T cell repertoires in cytomegalovirus infection. About the research overall: Indications of both CMV infection and matching HLA type were provided by public TCR beta signatures. Study-wide points: HLA-C-restricted CMV clonotypes gave the most frequent clonotype in two of eight donors. Carriers of CMV plus the relevant HLA were identified by cumulative public TCR beta family frequency.

This CDR3 is 14 amino acids long. Germline assignment: CDR1 SGHNT and CDR2 YYREEE (reference sequence). Trimming cost V 4 bases and J 2 bases, with 10 bases left between them. Notes on this clonotype: Its cognate antigen is unknown.

Using its own MiXCR run on the reads, TCRdb lists one record per CDR3 protein. The sample has 650,000 to 900,000 distinct CDR3 sequences, 32% seen once. The chain links TRBV5-4 to TRBJ1-3; no definite D call. Material: cultured CD8+ T cells from PBMCs, obtained from culture after CMV antigen stimulation. The TCR comes from a human donor in good health (CMV status not recorded). Some clones in this sample may be carry-over from other donors' samples. CDR3 bases: TGTGCCAGCAGCGACGGTATTACTGGAAACACCATATATTTT. Translated, it gives CASSDGITGNTIYF. Full variable domain (outside the CDR3, taken from reference TRBV5-4 and TRBJ1-3): ETGVTQSPTHLIKTRGQQVTLRCSSQSGHNTVSWYQQALGQGPQFIFQYYREEENGRGNFPPRFSGLQFPNYSSELNVNALELDDSALYLCASSDGITGNTIYFGEGSWLTVV.